A single sample is the source of the 5 T cell receptor beta chains below, sequenced in a study of blood T cell repertoires in COVID-19 (dated by TCRdb to 2019 to 2021). Receptor libraries were prepared by the immunoSEQ multiplex PCR assay. The table comes from immuneACCESS by way of TCRdb, which keeps in-frame sequences with V and J called. Part of the clones is missing from these tables; in studies checked, under half for an unresolved V gene and the rest for unknown reasons. Recorded for this sample are 300,000 or so clones; 90% of them occurred a single time. The top ten constitute 0.9% to 1.2% of the sample. The material sequenced was PBMCs or T cells enriched from blood (not recorded which). The receptors were gathered from a woman aged 30 to 39 who had recovered from COVID-19.

The V call is TRBV6-5, the J call TRBJ2-5; 7 nucleotides match TRBD1. The V and J ends lost 3 bases and 5 bases, in that order; junction bases with no gene match: 6. The CDR3 spans 14 residues. Germline lookup yields CDR1 MNHEY and CDR2 SVGAGI. The CDR3 region is CASSYGDRAETQYF. The CDR3 DNA reads TGTGCCAGCAGTTATGGGGACAGAGCGGAGACCCAGTACTTC.

This rearrangement joins TRBV27 to TRBJ2-1; a weak D match, TRBD2 (6 bases). Germline V gene sequence: CDR1 MNHEY, CDR2 SMNVEV (reference sequence). The CDR3 spans 18 residues. Trimming removed 2 bases at V and 4 bases at J, with 21 bases between. In DNA form, the CDR3 reads TGTGCCAGCAGTTTACTCCGTGGGGGTAGCGGTAGATACAATGAGCAGTTCTTC. Amino acids: CASSLLRGGSGRYNEQFF.

This clone was seen a single time. The chain joins TRBV27 to TRBJ2-5; no firm D call. This CDR3 has 14 residues. The ends were cut back, 8 bases at V and 1 base at J, with 14 bases in the middle. Germline V gene sequence: CDR1 MNHEY, CDR2 SMNVEV (reference sequence). The CDR3 DNA reads as TGTGCCAGCTCGTCGAACTCCCGCCAAGAGACCCAGTACTTC. Protein product: CASSSNSRQETQYF.

The chain links TRBV11-1 to TRBJ2-3, with 9 bases fitting TRBD2. Germline CDR1 reads SGHAT; CDR2 reads FQDESV (reference sequence). J was trimmed by 3 bases and V by 2 bases; bases with no gene match: 6. The CDR3 extends over 16 amino acids. CDR3 amino acids: CASSLIAGASTDTQYF. The CDR3 DNA sequence: TGTGCCAGCAGCTTAATAGCGGGAGCTAGTACAGATACGCAGTATTTT.

The chain links TRBV7-3 to TRBJ1-2, with D perhaps TRBD1 (6 bases). This CDR3 spans 14 amino acids. With 2 bases removed from V and 6 bases from J, the gap between germline ends came to 13 bases. Germline V gives CDR1 SGHTA, CDR2 FQGTGA. The CDR3 region has the DNA TGTGCCAGCAGCTTAGGTGCGGGGGGCGATGGCTACACCTTC. Translating it yields CASSLGAGGDGYTF. Full variable domain (missing parts from reference TRBV7-3 and TRBJ1-2): GAGVSQTPSNKVTEKGKYVELRCDPISGHTALYWYRQSLGQGPEFLIYFQGTGAADDSGLPNDRFFAVRPEGSVSTLKIQRTERGDSAVYLCASSLGAGGDGYTFGSGTRLTVV.